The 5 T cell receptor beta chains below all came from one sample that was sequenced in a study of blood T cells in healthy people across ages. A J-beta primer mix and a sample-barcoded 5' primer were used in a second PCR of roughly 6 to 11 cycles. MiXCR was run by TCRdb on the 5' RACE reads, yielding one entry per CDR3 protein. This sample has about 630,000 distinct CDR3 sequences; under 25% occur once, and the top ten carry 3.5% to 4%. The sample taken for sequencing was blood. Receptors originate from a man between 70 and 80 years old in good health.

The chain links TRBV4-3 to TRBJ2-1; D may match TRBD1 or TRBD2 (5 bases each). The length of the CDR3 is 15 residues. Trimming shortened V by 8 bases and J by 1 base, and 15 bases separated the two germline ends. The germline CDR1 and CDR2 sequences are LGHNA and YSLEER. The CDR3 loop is CASARGSVSYNEQFF. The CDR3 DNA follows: TGCGCCAGCGCAAGGGGTAGCGTTTCCTACAATGAGCAGTTCTTC.

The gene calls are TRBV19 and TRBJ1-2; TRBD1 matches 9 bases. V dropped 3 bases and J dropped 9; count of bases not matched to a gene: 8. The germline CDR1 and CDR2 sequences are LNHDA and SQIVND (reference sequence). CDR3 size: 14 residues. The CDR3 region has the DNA TGTGCCAGTAGTATTATCCCACAGGGGGCAAGCTACACCTTC. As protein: CASSIIPQGASYTF.

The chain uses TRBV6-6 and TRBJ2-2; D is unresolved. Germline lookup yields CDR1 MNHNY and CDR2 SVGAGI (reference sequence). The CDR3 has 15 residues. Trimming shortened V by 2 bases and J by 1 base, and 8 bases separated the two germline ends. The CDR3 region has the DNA TGTGCCAGCAGTTACGGTTCCGGGAACACCGGGGAGCTGTTTTTT. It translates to CASSYGSGNTGELFF.

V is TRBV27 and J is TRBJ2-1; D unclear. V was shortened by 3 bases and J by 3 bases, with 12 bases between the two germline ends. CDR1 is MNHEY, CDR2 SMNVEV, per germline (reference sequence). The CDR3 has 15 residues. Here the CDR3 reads CASSFGSLGYNEQFF. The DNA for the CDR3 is TGTGCCAGCAGTTTCGGCTCTTTGGGCTACAATGAGCAGTTCTTC.

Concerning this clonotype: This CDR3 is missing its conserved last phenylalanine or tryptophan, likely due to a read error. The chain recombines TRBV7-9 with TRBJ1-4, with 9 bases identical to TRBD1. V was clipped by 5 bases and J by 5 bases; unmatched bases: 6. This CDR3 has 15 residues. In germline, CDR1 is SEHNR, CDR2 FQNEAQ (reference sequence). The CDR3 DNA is TGTGCCAGCAGCCTCCGCGGGACAGGGAATGAAAAACTGTTTCTT. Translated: CASSLRGTGNEKLFL.